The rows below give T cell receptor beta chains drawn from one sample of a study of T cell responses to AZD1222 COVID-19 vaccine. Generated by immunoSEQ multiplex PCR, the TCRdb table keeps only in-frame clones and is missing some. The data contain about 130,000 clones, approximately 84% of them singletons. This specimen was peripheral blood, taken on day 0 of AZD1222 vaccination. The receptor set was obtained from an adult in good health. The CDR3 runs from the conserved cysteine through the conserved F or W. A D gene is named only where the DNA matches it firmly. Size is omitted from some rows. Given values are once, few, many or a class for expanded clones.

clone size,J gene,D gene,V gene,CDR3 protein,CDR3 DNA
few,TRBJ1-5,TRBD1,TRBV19,CASVRTGYSNQPQHF,TGTGCCAGTGTTCGGACAGGCTATAGCAATCAGCCCCAGCATTTT
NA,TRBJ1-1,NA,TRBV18,CASSEGMNTEAFF,TGTGCCAGCTCGGAAGGGATGAACACTGAAGCTTTCTTT
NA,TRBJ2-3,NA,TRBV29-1,CSVERGSTDTQYF,TGCAGCGTTGAGAGGGGGAGCACAGATACGCAGTATTTT
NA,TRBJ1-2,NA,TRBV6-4,CASSDRGGYGYTF,TGTGCCAGCAGTGACCGGGGCGGCTATGGCTACACCTTC
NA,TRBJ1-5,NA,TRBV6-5,CASSYNGGAQHF,TGTGCCAGCAGTTACAACGGAGGGGCCCAGCATTTT
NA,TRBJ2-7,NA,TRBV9,CASSVGRDGEQYF,TGTGCCAGCAGCGTAGGAAGGGACGGGGAGCAGTACTTC
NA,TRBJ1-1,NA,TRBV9,CASSVAMGNTEAFF,TGTGCCAGCAGCGTAGCTATGGGGAACACTGAAGCTTTCTTT
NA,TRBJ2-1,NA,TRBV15,CATSRDSPSPNYNEQFF,TGTGCCACCAGCAGAGATAGTCCCAGCCCCAATTACAATGAGCAGTTCTTC
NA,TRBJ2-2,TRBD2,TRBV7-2,CASSQGLAGAANTGELFF,TGTGCCAGCAGCCAGGGACTAGCGGGGGCCGCGAACACCGGGGAGCTGTTTTTT
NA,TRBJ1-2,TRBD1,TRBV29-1,CSAGEGQGLNYGYTF,TGCAGCGCCGGGGAGGGACAGGGATTAAACTATGGCTACACCTTC
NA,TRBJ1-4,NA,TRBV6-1,CASSDRGGEKLFF,TGTGCCAGCAGTGATAGAGGGGGGGAAAAACTGTTTTTT
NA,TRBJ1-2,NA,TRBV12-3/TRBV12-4,CASSLTGFVGYTF,TGTGCCAGCAGTTTAACGGGATTCGTGGGCTACACCTTC
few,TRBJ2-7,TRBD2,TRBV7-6,CASSPTRGTYEQYF,TGTGCCAGCAGCCCAACGCGGGGGACCTACGAGCAGTACTTC
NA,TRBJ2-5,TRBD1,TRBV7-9,CASSIGGGETQYF,TGTGCCAGCAGCATAGGGGGCGGAGAGACCCAGTACTTC
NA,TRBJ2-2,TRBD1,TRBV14,CASSRAFGDRGSPGELFF,TGTGCCAGCAGCCGCGCTTTTGGGGACAGGGGTTCCCCCGGGGAGCTGTTTTTT
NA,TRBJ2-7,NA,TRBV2,CASSGPSAGEQYF,TGTGCCAGCAGTGGACCTTCTGCAGGGGAGCAGTACTTC
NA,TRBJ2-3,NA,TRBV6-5,CASSYKSTDTQYF,TGTGCCAGCAGTTACAAAAGCACAGATACGCAGTATTTT
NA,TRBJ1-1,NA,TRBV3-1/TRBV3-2,CASSGTSSNTEAFF,TGTGCCAGCAGCGGCACATCTTCGAACACTGAAGCTTTCTTT
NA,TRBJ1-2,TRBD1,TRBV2,CATPGQSYGYTF,TGTGCCACCCCGGGACAGAGCTATGGCTACACCTTC
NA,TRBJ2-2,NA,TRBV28,CASSFAGANTGELFF,TGTGCCAGCAGTTTTGCCGGGGCCAACACCGGGGAGCTGTTTTTT
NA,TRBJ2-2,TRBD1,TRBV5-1,CASSPGTANTGELFF,TGCGCCAGCAGCCCCGGGACAGCGAACACCGGGGAGCTGTTTTTT
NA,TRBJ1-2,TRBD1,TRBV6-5,CASRGQTLRGYTF,TGTGCCAGCAGGGGACAGACCTTAAGAGGCTACACCTTC
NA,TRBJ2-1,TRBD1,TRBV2,CASTWTGVVNEQFF,TGTGCCAGCACTTGGACAGGGGTCGTCAATGAGCAGTTCTTC
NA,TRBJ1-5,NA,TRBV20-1,CSASRGGGEVFNGQPQHF,TGCAGTGCTAGTCGGGGTGGGGGAGAGGTCTTTAATGGTCAGCCCCAGCATTTT
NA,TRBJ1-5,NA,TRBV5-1,CASSLDGNSNQPQHF,TGCGCCAGCAGCCTAGACGGGAATAGCAATCAGCCCCAGCATTTT
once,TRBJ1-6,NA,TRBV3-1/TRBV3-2,CASSPWGAPLHF,TGTGCCAGCAGCCCCTGGGGCGCACCCCTCCACTTT
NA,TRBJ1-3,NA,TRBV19,CASSIQSTRTIYF,TGTGCCAGTAGTATTCAGTCGACCAGGACCATATATTTT
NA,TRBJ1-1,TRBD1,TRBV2,CASRDPGTGYTEAFF,TGTGCCAGCAGGGACCCCGGGACAGGCTACACTGAAGCTTTCTTT
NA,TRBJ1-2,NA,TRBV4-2,CASSQSAGSYGYTF,TGTGCCAGCAGCCAATCGGCAGGGTCGTATGGCTACACCTTC
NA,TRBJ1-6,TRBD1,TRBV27,CASSLYRGNNSPLHF,TGTGCCAGCAGTTTATACAGGGGAAATAATTCACCCCTCCACTTT
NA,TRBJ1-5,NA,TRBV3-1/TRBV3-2,CASSQESRGGSVNQPQHF,TGTGCCAGCAGCCAAGAAAGTAGGGGTGGCAGCGTCAATCAGCCCCAGCATTTT
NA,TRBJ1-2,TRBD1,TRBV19,CASSMMDRGRTNYGYTF,TGTGCCAGTAGTATGATGGACAGGGGGAGGACTAACTATGGCTACACCTTC
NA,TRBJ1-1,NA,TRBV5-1,CASSLEMRETEAFF,TGCGCCAGCAGCTTGGAAATGCGGGAGACTGAAGCTTTCTTT
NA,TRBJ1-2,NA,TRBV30,CACVEGSYGYTF,TGTGCCTGCGTCGAGGGTAGCTATGGCTACACCTTC
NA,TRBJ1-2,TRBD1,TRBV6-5,CASSRQGNRYGYTF,TGTGCCAGCAGTCGACAGGGTAATCGCTATGGCTACACCTTC
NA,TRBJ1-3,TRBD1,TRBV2,CAGHGQEVAGNTIYF,TGTGCCGGACATGGACAGGAAGTAGCTGGAAACACCATATATTTT
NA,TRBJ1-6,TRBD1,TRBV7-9,CASSLATGTGSPLHF,TGTGCCAGCAGCTTAGCGACAGGGACGGGTTCACCCCTCCACTTT
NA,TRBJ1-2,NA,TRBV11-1,CASSSDTHHNYGYTF,TGTGCCAGCAGCTCCGACACCCACCATAACTATGGCTACACCTTC
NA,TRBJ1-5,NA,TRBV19,CASSRQGDSNQPQHF,TGTGCCAGTAGCAGGCAGGGCGATAGCAATCAGCCCCAGCATTTT
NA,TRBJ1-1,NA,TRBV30,CAWMNDPKGTEAFF,TGTGCCTGGATGAACGACCCAAAAGGAACTGAAGCTTTCTTT
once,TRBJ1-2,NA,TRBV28,CASSLGREANYGYTF,TGTGCCAGCAGTTTGGGCAGGGAAGCTAACTATGGCTACACCTTC
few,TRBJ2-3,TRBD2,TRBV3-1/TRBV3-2,CASSQDLAGEVSDTQYF,TGTGCCAGCAGCCAAGACCTAGCGGGGGAAGTATCAGATACGCAGTATTTT
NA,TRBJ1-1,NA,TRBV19,CASSINGLPNTEAFF,TGTGCCAGTAGTATAAACGGACTACCGAACACTGAAGCTTTCTTT
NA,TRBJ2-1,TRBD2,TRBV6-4,CASSRASGGNNEQFF,TGTGCCAGCAGTAGGGCTAGCGGGGGGAACAATGAGCAGTTCTTC
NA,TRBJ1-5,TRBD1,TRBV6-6,CASSRPSTGGHQPQHF,TGTGCCAGCAGTCGCCCTTCGACAGGGGGACATCAGCCCCAGCATTTT
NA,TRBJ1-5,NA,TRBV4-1,CASSQEGLNQPQHF,TGCGCCAGCAGCCAAGAGGGGCTCAATCAGCCCCAGCATTTT